The T cell receptor (beta chain) described here comes from a study of control samples from healthy donors and cancer patients. The table came from immunoSEQ multiplex PCR; TCRdb's copy has only in-frame clones and leaves some out. The sample comprises 150,000 or so clones, just under 95% of which are singletons, and 5.5% rests with the top ten. Per the germline V gene, CDR1 is SGHNT and CDR2 is YENEEA. The CDR3 covers 13 residues. Trimming removed 6 bases from V and 3 bases from J, with 11 bases in between. The sequenced material came from blood. The rearrangement links TRBV11-3 to TRBJ1-2; no definite D call. This receptor was identified in a man younger than 35 in good health. The CDR3 coding sequence is TGTGCCAGCAGTTCCCTTGAATACTATGGCTACACCTTC. It encodes CASSSLEYYGYTF. The full variable domain, with the rest looked up from reference TRBV11-3 and TRBJ1-2, is EAGVVQSPRYKIIEKKQPVAFWCNPISGHNTLYWYLQNLGQGPELLIRYENEEAVDDSQLPKDRFSAERLKGVDSTLKIQPAELGDSAVYLCASSSLEYYGYTFGSGTRLTVV.